A single sample gave rise to the 16 T cell receptor beta chains below, sequenced in a study of blood T cell repertoires in COVID-19. Clones were sequenced by immunoSEQ multiplex PCR, and TCRdb holds only the in-frame ones, with some missing. The table includes 110,000 to 150,000 clones, approximately 87% detected once. The sample consisted of PBMCs or T cells enriched from blood (not recorded which). Receptors originate from a man in his fifties or sixties who had recovered from COVID-19.

The V gene is TRBV12-3 or TRBV12-4, the J gene TRBJ2-1; TRBD2 aligns across 8 bases. This CDR3 is 13 amino acids long. V lost 5 bases and J lost 9; bases outside the gene matches: 6. Here the CDR3 reads CASSTGLVAEQFF. CDR3 sequence (DNA): TGTGCCAGCAGTACGGGACTAGTGGCTGAGCAGTTCTTC.

The sample holds a few counts of this clone. V and J are TRBV3-1 (or the pseudogene TRBV3-2) and TRBJ2-2; D call uncertain. Germline V gene sequence: CDR1 LGHDT, CDR2 YNNKEL (reference sequence). V gave up 1 base and J gave up 1 base, with 4 bases separating them. The CDR3 extends over 14 amino acids. CDR3 sequence: CASSQAVNTGELFF. For the CDR3, the DNA is TGTGCCAGCAGCCAAGCGGTGAACACCGGGGAGCTGTTTTTT.

This clone was seen a single time. The genes are TRBV3-1 (or the pseudogene TRBV3-2) and TRBJ2-3; 8 bases line up with TRBD2. The germline CDR1 and CDR2 sequences are LGHDT and YNNKEL (reference sequence). The CDR3 is made up of 16 amino acids. With V trimmed by 3 bases and J by 4 bases, 9 bases remained unmatched. The CDR3 coding sequence is TGTGCCAGCAGCCACCTAGGGACTAGTGGGGCAGATACGCAGTATTTT. Its protein product is CASSHLGTSGADTQYF.

V is TRBV3-1 (or the pseudogene TRBV3-2) and J is TRBJ1-2; D gene ambiguous. V shed 3 bases and J shed 6 bases, with 11 bases lying between them. Germline CDR1 LGHDT, CDR2 YNNKEL (reference sequence). There are 13 residues in the CDR3. This CDR3 reads CASSHERWHGYTF. CDR3 bases: TGTGCCAGCAGCCACGAGAGGTGGCATGGCTACACCTTC.

The chain has TRBV7-9 and TRBJ1-1; 8 nucleotides line up with TRBD1. Germline trimming cut 8 bases from V and 7 bases from J; bases unmatched to any gene: 9. CDR1 is SEHNR, CDR2 FQNEAQ, per germline (reference sequence). There are 13 residues in the CDR3. CDR3 nucleotide sequence: TGTGCCAGCGCCTCGGGACAGGACAATGAAGCTTTCTTT. It encodes CASASGQDNEAFF.

The chain couples TRBV29-1 to TRBJ2-5; a weak D match, TRBD2 (6 bases). V was clipped by 7 bases and J by 4 bases, with 19 bases between them. Germline V lookup: CDR1 SQVTM, CDR2 ANQGSEA. There are 14 residues in the CDR3. This CDR3 is CSGRERNRGETQYF. The CDR3 DNA reads as TGCAGCGGTCGGGAGCGGAACCGGGGAGAGACCCAGTACTTC.

V is TRBV10-2 and J is TRBJ2-1; 8 bases align to TRBD1. CDR1 WSHSY and CDR2 SAAADI come from the germline V gene. This CDR3 is built from 15 residues. The trim removed 6 bases at V and 3 bases at J, leaving 7 bases unmatched. The CDR3 nucleotides are TGCGCCAGCAGGACCGGGACAGGAAGCTACAATGAGCAGTTCTTC. Its translation is CASRTGTGSYNEQFF.

This clone was detected once. V is TRBV5-1 and J is TRBJ1-4, with TRBD1 matching 8 bases. There are 15 residues in the CDR3. The germline gives CDR1 SGHRS, CDR2 YFSETQ. J gave up 1 base and V 4 bases, and 3 bases lay outside the gene matches. CDR3 sequence: CASSRTGGTNEKLFF. CDR3 DNA: TGCGCCAGCAGCCGAACAGGGGGAACTAATGAAAAACTGTTTTTT.

The chain joins TRBV5-1 to TRBJ2-5; TRBD2 matches at 10 bases. The CDR3 loop spans 16 amino acids. Germline assignment: CDR1 SGHRS and CDR2 YFSETQ. V shed 4 bases, J shed 5 bases, and the junction held 11 bases outside the gene matches. CDR3 in DNA: TGCGCCAGCAGCCGTGGTGGTAGCGGGGGGTCGGAGACCCAGTACTTC. It yields the protein CASSRGGSGGSETQYF.

The chain carries TRBV6-2 or TRBV6-3 and TRBJ2-2, with a possible D match to TRBD1 (6 bases). The germline V gene has CDR1 MNHEY and CDR2 SVGEGT. The germline V and J ends were trimmed by 2 bases and 4 bases, with 11 bases remaining between them. This CDR3 spans 15 amino acids. This CDR3 reads CASSYVRGTTGELFF. The CDR3, as DNA: TGTGCCAGCAGTTACGTCAGGGGAACCACCGGGGAGCTGTTTTTT.

Only one count was recorded for this clone. The V and J genes are TRBV5-1 and TRBJ2-7, with a possible D match to TRBD2 (5 bases). With 2 bases removed from V and 3 bases from J, the gap between germline ends came to 6 bases. The germline V gene encodes CDR1 SGHRS and CDR2 YFSETQ. The CDR3 runs to 12 residues. For the CDR3, the DNA is TGCGCCAGCAGCTTAGAGGGCTACGAGCAGTACTTC. It is translated as CASSLEGYEQYF.

As for this clone: Distinct nucleotide sequences in the sample also encode this CDR3. This chain uses TRBV27 with TRBJ1-5; possibly TRBD1 for D (5 bases). This CDR3 region has 14 residues. CDR1 and CDR2 (germline): MNHEY, SMNVEV (reference sequence). Trimming shortened V by 5 bases and J by 3 bases, and 11 bases separated the two germline ends. CDR3 sequence reads: CASSPDSPNQPQHF. DNA for the CDR3: TGTGCCAGCAGTCCAGACAGTCCCAATCAGCCCCAGCATTTT.

V gene TRBV3-1 (or the pseudogene TRBV3-2) combines with J gene TRBJ1-5, with TRBD1 identical over 8 bases. CDR1 is LGHDT and CDR2 is YNNKEL in the germline V gene (reference sequence). The V gene end was trimmed by 1 base and the J gene end by 4 bases; junction bases not matched to a gene: 3. This CDR3 region has 15 residues. The DNA for the CDR3 is TGTGCCAGCAGCCAAGTGTGGACAGGGAATCAGCCCCAGCATTTT. It is translated as CASSQVWTGNQPQHF.

CDR3 sequence reads: CASSLGQGVTEAFF. The CDR3, as DNA: TGTGCCAGCAGCTTAGGCCAGGGGGTTACTGAAGCTTTCTTT. The chain combines TRBV7-9 with TRBJ1-1; 7 nucleotides line up with TRBD1. V was clipped by 1 base and J by 5 bases; unmatched bases: 4. Germline V gene sequence: CDR1 SEHNR, CDR2 FQNEAQ (reference sequence). This CDR3 region has 14 residues.

The chain links TRBV5-1 to TRBJ1-1, with 8 bases matching TRBD1. Trimming removed 4 bases from V and 4 bases from J; junction bases left unmatched: 6. This CDR3 is built from 14 residues. Germline assignment: CDR1 SGHRS and CDR2 YFSETQ. CDR3 in DNA: TGCGCCAGCAGCCCGGACAGGGCTACCACTGAAGCTTTCTTT. It encodes CASSPDRATTEAFF.

This clone turned up a few times. The CDR3 DNA follows: TGTGCCACCAGCACGCCAAGACTAGTCGGTGAGCAGTTCTTC. This codes for CATSTPRLVGEQFF. This chain links TRBV15 with TRBJ2-1, with D possibly TRBD2 on 6 matching bases. Germline V gives CDR1 LNHNV, CDR2 YYDKDF (reference sequence). The CDR3 length is 14 residues. V was shortened by 4 bases and J by 9 bases, with 16 bases between the two germline ends.